One sample yielded the 15 T cell receptor beta chains listed below, sequenced in a study of early T cells in non-severe SARS-CoV-2 infection. Via MiXCR, TCRdb re-called the 5' RACE reads, giving one row per CDR3 protein. The sample shows under 40,000 distinct CDR3 sequences, 6.3% of them seen only once. Specimen: whole blood. The origin of the receptors is an adult who was a healthcare worker with PCR-confirmed SARS-CoV-2 infection or an uninfected control (not recorded which).

In its sample, this clonotype was seen many times. The chain employs TRBV6-2 or TRBV6-3 and TRBJ2-3; 7 positions match TRBD2. This CDR3 has 17 residues. CDR1 and CDR2 from the germline V gene are MNHEY and SVGEGT. With V trimmed by 2 bases and J by 1 base, 9 bases remained unmatched. CDR3 residues: CASSYNPGRIGTDTQYF. CDR3 bases: TGTGCCAGCAGTTACAATCCCGGGAGGATCGGCACAGATACGCAGTATTTT.

This clonotype was counted only a few times. V gene TRBV27 combines with J gene TRBJ2-1; D remains ambiguous. V shed 7 bases and J shed 0 bases, with 10 bases lying between them. Germline loops: CDR1 MNHEY, CDR2 SMNVEV (reference sequence). There are 14 residues in the CDR3. CDR3 DNA: TGTGCCAGCAAGCCGCCTAGCTCCTACAATGAGCAGTTCTTC. Translated: CASKPPSSYNEQFF.

This clonotype was detected a few times. The chain combines TRBV6-2 or TRBV6-3 with TRBJ2-3; a weak D match, TRBD2 (5 bases). CDR3 length: 17 residues. Germline CDR1 MNHEY, CDR2 SVGEGT. Trimming shortened V by 0 bases and J by 2 bases, and 15 bases separated the two germline ends. The DNA of the CDR3 is TGTGCCAGCAGTTACTCGGGAACTAGTGCTGTCACAGATACGCAGTATTTT. It is translated as CASSYSGTSAVTDTQYF.

This clonotype was seen a handful of times. The chain uses TRBV10-2 and TRBJ2-6; D ambiguous. Germline V lookup: CDR1 WSHSY, CDR2 SAAADI. The V end was cut by 4 bases, the J end by 4 bases, with 5 bases between. This CDR3 contains 13 residues. CDR3 bases: TGCGCCAGCAGTGCCCCCGGGGCCAACGTCCTGACTTTC. Protein sequence: CASSAPGANVLTF.

Ten or more counts support this clonotype. The chain is built from TRBV6-2 or TRBV6-3 and TRBJ2-3; possible D gene TRBD1, 6 bases. V shed 0 bases and J shed 4 bases, with 8 bases lying between them. Germline values: CDR1 MNHEY, CDR2 SVGEGT. This CDR3 contains 14 residues. The CDR3 is CASSYSRGPDTQYF. CDR3 DNA: TGTGCCAGCAGTTACTCCAGGGGACCAGATACGCAGTATTTT.

This clonotype was counted at least ten times. The chain employs TRBV3-1 and TRBJ2-3; TRBD1 is a possible D gene (5 bases). Germline lookup yields CDR1 LGHDT and CDR2 YNNKEL (reference sequence). The V gene lost 3 bases and the J gene lost 5 bases, with 6 bases spanning the gap. CDR3 size: 12 residues. The CDR3 loop reads CASSHQGDTQYF. The CDR3 DNA reads TGTGCCAGCAGCCACCAGGGAGATACGCAGTATTTT.

This clonotype was found a few times. The rearrangement joins TRBV7-8 to TRBJ1-1; TRBD1 is a possible D gene (5 bases). The ends were cut back, 4 bases at V and 4 bases at J, with 13 bases in the middle. Germline V gene sequence: CDR1 SGHVS, CDR2 FQNEAQ. CDR3 length equals 14 residues. CDR3 in DNA: TGTGCCAGCAGCTCTAGACCCGGGGGCACTGAAGCTTTCTTT. Its translation: CASSSRPGGTEAFF.

The chain employs TRBV7-3 and TRBJ2-5; 8 nucleotides line up with TRBD1. Looked up from germline, CDR1 is SGHTA and CDR2 is FQGTGA. This CDR3 comprises 15 residues. The junction had 8 bases not matched to a gene; V was cut back by 5 bases and J by 3 bases. In nucleotides, the CDR3 is TGTGCCAGCAGCACTACAGGGGGACTCAAAGAGACCCAGTACTTC. Translating gives CASSTTGGLKETQYF.

In this sample, this clonotype turned up a few times. This chain connects TRBV7-8 to TRBJ1-5, with D tentatively TRBD1 (6 bases). The germline V and J ends were trimmed by 5 bases and 12 bases, with 26 bases remaining between them. The CDR3 loop spans 16 amino acids. Germline-derived CDR1 and CDR2 are SGHVS and FQNEAQ. DNA for the CDR3: TGTGCCAGCAGCAGACAGCGCACAGGGACCCTGGATGGCCAGCATTTT. It encodes CASSRQRTGTLDGQHF.

This clonotype was seen repeatedly, ten times or more. The CDR3 sequence: CASSQVQGRGEQFF. CDR3 DNA sequence: TGCGCCAGCAGCCAAGTTCAGGGACGGGGTGAGCAGTTCTTC. This chain uses TRBV4-3 with TRBJ2-1; D tentatively reads TRBD1 or TRBD2 (5 bases each). The V and J ends lost 1 base and 9 bases respectively, with 13 bases between them. Germline loops: CDR1 LGHNA, CDR2 YSLEER. This CDR3 spans 14 amino acids.

This clonotype was recorded at least ten times. The V gene is TRBV29-1, the J gene TRBJ2-1, with D hard to call. V was cut by 1 base and J by 2 bases, with 18 bases left in between. CDR3 size: 17 residues. Germline V lookup: CDR1 SQVTM, CDR2 ANQGSEA. The CDR3 spells CSVEGVRVYKTYNEQFF. For the CDR3, the DNA is TGCAGCGTTGAAGGTGTTCGGGTATATAAGACCTACAATGAGCAGTTCTTC.

This clonotype was picked up many times. The chain links TRBV10-3 to TRBJ2-1, with D unresolved. The CDR3 has 15 amino acids. Germline lookup yields CDR1 ENHRY and CDR2 SYGVKD. V gave up 8 bases and J gave up 0 bases, with 14 bases separating them. Written as DNA, the CDR3 is TGTGCCATCTCTACCTTTAAAAGCTCCTACAATGAGCAGTTCTTC. Protein product: CAISTFKSSYNEQFF.

This clonotype appeared many times. The gene calls are TRBV20-1 and TRBJ2-1; possibly TRBD2 for D (6 bases). The V and J ends lost 2 bases and 3 bases respectively, with 17 bases between them. The CDR3 extends over 16 amino acids. Germline V gene sequence: CDR1 DFQATT, CDR2 SNEGSKA (reference sequence). The CDR3 DNA is TGCAGTGCTAGAACGTCGAGCGGGCGGGTCTACAATGAGCAGTTCTTC. Residues: CSARTSSGRVYNEQFF.

This clonotype appeared many times. The chain couples TRBV3-1 to TRBJ1-1; D is unresolved. V lost 0 bases to trimming and J lost 3 bases, with 8 bases between them. Per the germline V gene, CDR1 is LGHDT and CDR2 is YNNKEL (reference sequence). The CDR3 runs to 14 residues. The CDR3 sequence: CASSQEAYDTEAFF. CDR3 sequence (DNA): TGTGCCAGCAGCCAAGAGGCCTACGACACTGAAGCTTTCTTT.

This sequence joins TRBV4-1 and TRBJ2-5, with 10 bases matching TRBD2. The CDR3 covers 14 residues. V shed 4 bases, J shed 5 bases, and the junction held 4 bases outside the gene matches. Germline assignment: CDR1 MGHRA and CDR2 YSYEKL. The CDR3 loop is CASSPKREGETQYF. DNA for the CDR3: TGCGCCAGCAGCCCTAAGCGGGAGGGGGAGACCCAGTACTTC.